These 23 T cell receptor beta chains share one sample of origin, sequenced in a study of T cells after yellow fever vaccination. TCRdb ran MiXCR on the 5' RACE reads and lists one entry per CDR3 protein. Of under 550,000 distinct CDR3 sequences listed, 20% to 25% are singletons. The source was PBMCs, collected approximately 22 days after the first yellow fever vaccination. Receptors were obtained from a young man who received the YFV17D yellow fever vaccine.

The table lists this clonotype with a few counts. The chain links TRBV20-1 to TRBJ2-1; the D is unclear. The germline gives CDR1 DFQATT, CDR2 SNEGSKA (reference sequence). V shed 4 bases and J shed 3 bases, with 10 bases lying between them. The CDR3 spans 13 residues. CDR3 sequence reads: CSANQPVYNEQFF. CDR3 nucleotide sequence: TGCAGTGCTAATCAGCCCGTCTACAATGAGCAGTTCTTC.

This clonotype was seen only a few times. This rearrangement joins TRBV7-9 to TRBJ2-3; D is perhaps TRBD1 or TRBD2 (5 bases each). V was cut by 5 bases and J by 0 bases, with 15 bases left in between. CDR1 and CDR2 (germline): SEHNR, FQNEAQ (reference sequence). The CDR3 consists of 16 residues. The CDR3 reads CASSENGGISTDTQYF. CDR3 DNA sequence: TGTGCCAGCAGCGAGAATGGGGGTATTAGCACAGATACGCAGTATTTT. The full variable domain, rest sourced from reference TRBV7-9 and TRBJ2-3, is DTGVSQNPRHKITKRGQNVTFRCDPISEHNRLYWYRQTLGQGPEFLTYFQNEAQLEKSRLLSDRFSAERPKGSFSTLEIQRTEQGDSAMYLCASSENGGISTDTQYFGPGTRLTVL.

The chain employs TRBV7-2 and TRBJ2-7; perhaps D is TRBD1 or TRBD2 (7 bases each). Germline CDR1 reads SGHTA; CDR2 reads FQGNSA. CDR3 size: 15 residues. The V end was cut by 4 bases, the J end by 4 bases, with 17 bases between. The CDR3 loop is CASSSQGGRLYEQYV. The DNA of the CDR3 is TGTGCCAGCAGCTCCCAGGGGGGGCGCTTGTACGAGCAGTACGTC.

V and J are TRBV4-1 and TRBJ2-7; unclear D gene. The CDR3 consists of 13 residues. Germline V gene data show CDR1 as MGHRA and CDR2 as YSYEKL. V was trimmed by 5 bases and J by 6 bases, leaving 14 bases between them. CDR3 bases: TGCGCCAGCAGCACCGGGCCGATGGGCGAGCAGTACGTC. Protein sequence: CASSTGPMGEQYV.

The chain carries TRBV29-1 and TRBJ2-3, with D maybe TRBD2 (6 bases). The germline V and J ends were trimmed by 5 bases and 1 base, with 13 bases remaining between them. The CDR3 has 14 amino acids. Per germline, CDR1 SQVTM and CDR2 ANQGSEA. The DNA for the CDR3 is TGCAGCGTTAGTACTAGCCTGGGCACAGATACGCAGTATTTT. Protein sequence: CSVSTSLGTDTQYF.

The J gene is TRBJ1-1, the V gene TRBV18, with TRBD1 matching 12 bases. The trim removed 5 bases at V and 10 bases at J, leaving 17 bases unmatched. The CDR3 extends over 17 amino acids. Germline V gives CDR1 KGHSH, CDR2 LQKENI. CDR3 bases: TGTGCCAGCTCAACTCCGGGACAGGGGGCTACTGCGGATGGAGCTTTCTTT. It translates to CASSTPGQGATADGAFF.

This clonotype was seen at least ten times. The chain recombines TRBV3-1 with TRBJ2-2; 11 bases are a match to TRBD2. From germline, CDR1 is LGHDT and CDR2 YNNKEL (reference sequence). Trimming took 4 bases from V and 3 from J; bases not matched to a gene: 4. This CDR3 comprises 16 residues. CDR3 residues: CASSLTSGDHTGELFF. As DNA, the CDR3 is TGTGCCAGCAGCCTGACTAGCGGGGACCACACCGGGGAGCTGTTTTTT.

This clonotype was counted ten times or more. The rearrangement joins TRBV6-1 to TRBJ2-5; 8 bases match TRBD1. The CDR3 runs to 14 residues. Germline-derived CDR1 and CDR2 are MNHNS and SASEGT. With V trimmed by 3 bases and J by 0 bases, 0 bases remained unmatched. The CDR3 is CASSEDRDQETQYF. In DNA form, the CDR3 reads TGTGCCAGCAGTGAGGACAGGGACCAAGAGACCCAGTACTTC.

The V call is TRBV27, the J call TRBJ2-4; TRBD1 is a possible D gene (6 bases). CDR3 size: 13 residues. Germline assignment: CDR1 MNHEY and CDR2 SMNVEV (reference sequence). The V end lost 3 bases, the J end lost 8 bases, and 11 bases lay between the germline ends. CDR3: CASSFGRGDIQYF. Written as DNA, the CDR3 is TGTGCCAGCAGTTTTGGCAGGGGAGACATTCAGTACTTC.

In its sample, this clonotype was seen many times. V gene TRBV7-9 combines with J gene TRBJ2-5; D ambiguous. This CDR3 is built from 12 residues. Germline values: CDR1 SEHNR, CDR2 FQNEAQ (reference sequence). Trimming took 5 bases from V and 5 from J, leaving 9 bases between them. The CDR3 bases are TGTGCCAGCAGCCCGACGTGGGAGACCCAGTACTTC. Protein: CASSPTWETQYF. Full variable domain (missing parts from reference TRBV7-9 and TRBJ2-5): DTGVSQNPRHKITKRGQNVTFRCDPISEHNRLYWYRQTLGQGPEFLTYFQNEAQLEKSRLLSDRFSAERPKGSFSTLEIQRTEQGDSAMYLCASSPTWETQYFGPGTRLLVL.

In its sample, this clonotype was seen a few times. The chain has TRBV6-1 and TRBJ1-1; the match to TRBD1 covers 8 bases. The CDR3 runs 14 residues. With V trimmed by 4 bases and J by 4 bases, 5 bases remained unmatched. Germline-derived CDR1 and CDR2 are MNHNS and SASEGT. Here the CDR3 reads CASSVNRGATEAFF. CDR3 nucleotide sequence: TGTGCCAGCAGTGTCAACAGGGGGGCCACTGAAGCTTTCTTT.

The chain has TRBV5-1 and TRBJ1-2, with D maybe TRBD1 (6 bases). V dropped 0 bases and J dropped 0 bases, with 15 bases sitting between them. Germline CDR1 reads SGHRS; CDR2 reads YFSETQ. The CDR3 is 17 residues long. The DNA of the CDR3 is TGCGCCAGCAGCTTGGCCGGGGCAGGGGATACTAACTATGGCTACACCTTC. This encodes CASSLAGAGDTNYGYTF.

The table lists this clonotype with a few counts. The J gene is TRBJ1-5, the V gene TRBV28; unclear D gene. Germline assignment: CDR1 MDHEN and CDR2 SYDVKM. The CDR3 has 11 amino acids. Trimming took off 8 bases at V and 5 bases at J, with 7 bases between the two ends. The chain's CDR3 is CASADHQPQHF. Here the CDR3 DNA reads TGTGCCAGCGCGGACCATCAGCCCCAGCATTTT. Based on the CDR3 plus reference TRBV28 and TRBJ1-5, the full variable domain is DVKVTQSSRYLVKRTGEKVFLECVQDMDHENMFWYRQDPGLGLRLIYFSYDVKMKEKGDIPEGYSVSREKKERFSLILESASTNQTSMYLCASADHQPQHFGDGTRLSIL.

This clonotype has more than one count but fewer than ten. The chain links TRBV5-1 to TRBJ2-6; 8 bases line up with TRBD1. Germline trimming cut 6 bases from V and 0 bases from J; bases unmatched to any gene: 5. This CDR3 spans 16 amino acids. CDR1 is SGHRS and CDR2 is YFSETQ in the germline V gene. The CDR3 sequence is CASTFRGHSGANVLTF. CDR3 DNA sequence: TGCGCCAGCACGTTCAGGGGGCACTCTGGGGCCAACGTCCTGACTTTC. The entire variable domain, with the rest obtained from reference TRBV5-1 and TRBJ2-6, is as follows: KAGVTQTPRYLIKTRGQQVTLSCSPISGHRSVSWYQQTPGQGLQFLFEYFSETQRNKGNFPGRFSGRQFSNSRSEMNVSTLELGDSALYLCASTFRGHSGANVLTFGAGSRLTVL.

This clonotype has a handful of counts. The rearrangement uses TRBV5-1 and TRBJ2-1; 10 bases align to TRBD1. This CDR3 spans 16 amino acids. Germline CDR1 and CDR2: SGHRS and YFSETQ. With 7 bases clipped from V and 3 bases from J, the junction kept 10 bases outside the gene matches. DNA for the CDR3: TGCGCCAGCTCTGACTCCGGGACAGGGGACTACAATGAGCAGTTCTTC. Translating gives CASSDSGTGDYNEQFF.

This clonotype was picked up a small number of times. This chain uses TRBV3-1 with TRBJ2-3; D may correspond to TRBD1 or TRBD2 (5 bases each). CDR1 LGHDT and CDR2 YNNKEL come from the germline V gene (reference sequence). The CDR3 length is 16 residues. The V gene lost 2 bases and the J gene lost 5 bases, with 17 bases spanning the gap. CDR3 in DNA: TGTGCCAGCAGCCAAACCGGGACCCAAATAGGAGATACGCAGTATTTT. The encoded protein is CASSQTGTQIGDTQYF.

This clonotype was counted a few times. CDR3 in DNA: TGTGCCAGCAAAAGGGGACAGAGCTCCTACGAGCAGTACGTC. Translated, it gives CASKRGQSSYEQYV. The genes are TRBV6-1 and TRBJ2-7; TRBD1 matches at 7 bases. CDR1 is MNHNS, CDR2 SASEGT, per germline. Trimming cost V 7 bases and J 0 bases; bases outside gene matches: 6. The CDR3 runs 14 residues.

This clonotype was observed many times. The chain links TRBV20-1 to TRBJ2-5; perhaps TRBD2 as D (5 bases). V lost 6 bases to trimming and J lost 1 base, with 15 bases between them. Per the germline V gene, CDR1 is DFQATT and CDR2 is SNEGSKA (reference sequence). CDR3 length: 14 amino acids. CDR3 sequence reads: CSALSGPSQETQYF. The DNA for the CDR3 is TGCAGTGCCCTGAGCGGACCTAGCCAAGAGACCCAGTACTTC.

CDR3 region: CASSTRSGGRGQETQYF. DNA for the CDR3: TGTGCCAGTAGTACTAGAAGCGGGGGCCGGGGCCAAGAGACCCAGTACTTC. The genes are TRBV19 and TRBJ2-5, with 8 bases aligning to TRBD2. This CDR3 contains 17 residues. In germline, CDR1 is LNHDA, CDR2 SQIVND (reference sequence). The J segment lost 1 base and the V segment lost 4 bases, leaving 11 bases of the junction unmatched.

CDR3 in amino acids: CASSVEGRGQETQYF. CDR3 sequence (DNA): TGTGCCAGCAGCGTAGAGGGCAGGGGTCAAGAGACCCAGTACTTC. The chain joins TRBV9 to TRBJ2-5; TRBD1 might be the D (6 bases). Trimming cost V 0 bases and J 2 bases, with 11 bases left between them. The germline V gene encodes CDR1 SGDLS and CDR2 YYNGEE. The CDR3 sequence is 15 residues long.

V and J are TRBV6-1 and TRBJ1-2; tentatively, D is TRBD1 (5 bases). Germline values: CDR1 MNHNS, CDR2 SASEGT. The CDR3 is made up of 13 amino acids. V was clipped by 6 bases and J by 6 bases, with 14 bases between them. Here the CDR3 reads CASSTGTWNGYTF. Written as DNA, the CDR3 is TGTGCCAGCAGCACCGGGACCTGGAATGGCTACACCTTC.

The chain employs TRBV20-1 and TRBJ2-1, with D possibly matching TRBD2 (5 bases). The CDR3 is made up of 14 amino acids. Per germline, CDR1 DFQATT and CDR2 SNEGSKA (reference sequence). CDR3 bases: TGCTCTGGCAAGCGGCTAGCCTTCGACAATGAGCAGTTCTTC. Its protein product is CSGKRLAFDNEQFF.

The V gene is TRBV27, the J gene TRBJ1-2; 11 positions agree with TRBD1. Germline assignment: CDR1 MNHEY and CDR2 SMNVEV (reference sequence). There are 17 residues in the CDR3. The J segment lost 4 bases and the V segment lost 5 bases, leaving 12 bases of the junction unmatched. The DNA of the CDR3 is TGTGCCAGCAGTCTAAGGCAGGACAGGGGGCTCGGCTATGGCTACACCTTC. It codes for CASSLRQDRGLGYGYTF.